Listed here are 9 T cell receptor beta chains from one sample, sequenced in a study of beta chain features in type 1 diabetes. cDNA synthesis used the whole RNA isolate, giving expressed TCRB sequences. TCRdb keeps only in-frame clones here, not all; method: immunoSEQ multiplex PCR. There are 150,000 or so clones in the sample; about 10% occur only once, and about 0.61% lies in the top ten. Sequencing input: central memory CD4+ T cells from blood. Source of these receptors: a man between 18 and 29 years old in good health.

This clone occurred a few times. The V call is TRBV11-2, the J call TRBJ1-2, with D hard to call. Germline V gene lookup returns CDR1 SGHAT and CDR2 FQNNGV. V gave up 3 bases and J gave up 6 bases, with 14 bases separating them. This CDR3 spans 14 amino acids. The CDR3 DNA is TGTGCCAGCAGCTTCGGGAGCGGGTATGATGGCTACACCTTC. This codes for CASSFGSGYDGYTF.

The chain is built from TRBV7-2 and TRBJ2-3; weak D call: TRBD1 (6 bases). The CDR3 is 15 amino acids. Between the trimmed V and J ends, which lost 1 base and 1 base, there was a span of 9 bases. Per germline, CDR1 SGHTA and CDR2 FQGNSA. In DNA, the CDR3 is TGTGCCAGCAGCTTAGTGGGGGCCGGCACAGATACGCAGTATTTT. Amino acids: CASSLVGAGTDTQYF.

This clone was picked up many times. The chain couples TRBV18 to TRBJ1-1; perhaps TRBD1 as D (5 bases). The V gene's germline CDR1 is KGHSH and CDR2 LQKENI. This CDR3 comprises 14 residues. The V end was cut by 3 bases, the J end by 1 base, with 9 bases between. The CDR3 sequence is CASSPAGGNTEAFF. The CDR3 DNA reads TGTGCCAGCTCACCCGCGGGGGGGAACACTGAAGCTTTCTTT. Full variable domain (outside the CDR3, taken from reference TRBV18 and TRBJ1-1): NAGVMQNPRHLVRRRGQEARLRCSPMKGHSHVYWYRQLPEEGLKFMVYLQKENIIDESGMPKERFSAEFPKEGPSILRIQQVVRGDSAAYFCASSPAGGNTEAFFGQGTRLTVV.

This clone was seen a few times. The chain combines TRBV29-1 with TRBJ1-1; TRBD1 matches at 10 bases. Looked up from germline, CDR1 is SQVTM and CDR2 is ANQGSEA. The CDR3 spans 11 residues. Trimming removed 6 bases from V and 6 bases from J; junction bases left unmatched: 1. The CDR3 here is CSVGTGAEAFF. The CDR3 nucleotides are TGCAGCGTCGGGACAGGGGCTGAAGCTTTCTTT.

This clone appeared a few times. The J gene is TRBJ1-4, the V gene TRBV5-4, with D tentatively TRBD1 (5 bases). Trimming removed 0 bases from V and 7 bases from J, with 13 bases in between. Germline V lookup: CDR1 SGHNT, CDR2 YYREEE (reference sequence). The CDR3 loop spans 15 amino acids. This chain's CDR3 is CASSLAGAGGEKLFF. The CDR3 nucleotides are TGTGCCAGCAGCTTGGCGGGCGCGGGGGGTGAAAAACTGTTTTTT.

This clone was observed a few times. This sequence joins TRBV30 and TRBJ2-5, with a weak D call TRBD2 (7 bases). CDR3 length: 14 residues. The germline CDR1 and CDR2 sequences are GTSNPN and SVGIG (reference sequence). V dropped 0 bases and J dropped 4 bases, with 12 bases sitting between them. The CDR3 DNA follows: TGTGCCTGGAGTGTATTCGGGGGGCGAGAGACCCAGTACTTC. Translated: CAWSVFGGRETQYF.

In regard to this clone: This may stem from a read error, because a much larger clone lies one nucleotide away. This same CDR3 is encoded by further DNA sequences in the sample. CDR3 sequence: CASSPFLAEGRETQYF. CDR3 nucleotides: TGTGCCAGCAGCCCATTCCTGGCGGAGGGGCGGGAGACCCAGTACTTC. The rearrangement joins TRBV9 to TRBJ2-5; TRBD2 is a possible D gene (6 bases). Per germline, CDR1 SGDLS and CDR2 YYNGEE. The CDR3 length is 16 residues. Trimming pared 4 bases from V and 5 bases from J, leaving 21 bases between.

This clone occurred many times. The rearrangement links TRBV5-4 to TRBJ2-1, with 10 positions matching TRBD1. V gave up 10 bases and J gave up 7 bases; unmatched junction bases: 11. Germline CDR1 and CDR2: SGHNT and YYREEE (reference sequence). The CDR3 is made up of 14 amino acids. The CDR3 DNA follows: TGTGCCTTTAAGGACAGGGGGGTGGTTAATGAGCAGTTCTTC. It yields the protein CAFKDRGVVNEQFF. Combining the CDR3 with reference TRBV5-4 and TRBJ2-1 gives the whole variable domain ETGVTQSPTHLIKTRGQQVTLRCSSQSGHNTVSWYQQALGQGPQFIFQYYREEENGRGNFPPRFSGLQFPNYSSELNVNALELDDSALYLCAFKDRGVVNEQFFGPGTRLTVL.

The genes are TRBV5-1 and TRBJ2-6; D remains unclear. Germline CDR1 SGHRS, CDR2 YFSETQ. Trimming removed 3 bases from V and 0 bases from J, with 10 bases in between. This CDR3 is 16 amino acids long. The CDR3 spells CASSYDSPSGANVLTF. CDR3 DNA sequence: TGCGCCAGCAGCTACGACTCCCCCTCTGGGGCCAACGTCCTGACTTTC.